Listed below are T cell receptor beta chains from one sample, sequenced in a study of blood T cell repertoires in COVID-19. The table came from immunoSEQ multiplex PCR; TCRdb's copy has only in-frame clones and leaves some out. This table has approximately 170,000 clones, approximately 82% appearing once. Specimen: peripheral blood. Receptor source: an older man who had recovered from COVID-19. The CDR3 runs from the conserved cysteine through the conserved F or W. Fields, in order: J gene, D gene, V gene, clone size, CDR3 protein, CDR3 DNA. A D gene is named only where the DNA matches it firmly. The size of a clone is reported for some rows only, either as once, few or many, or as a class for expanded clones.

TRBJ2-7,.,TRBV5-4,.,CASSLAGRVEQYF,TGTGCCAGCAGCTTGGCCGGGCGGGTCGAGCAGTACTTC
TRBJ1-1,TRBD1,TRBV9,.,CASSGQENTEAFF,TGTGCCAGCTCAGGACAGGAGAACACTGAAGCTTTCTTT
TRBJ1-1,.,TRBV6-5,.,CASIQGTEAFF,TGTGCCAGCATCCAGGGGACTGAAGCTTTCTTT
TRBJ1-5,TRBD1,TRBV28,few,CASSLGQGYQPQHF,TGTGCCAGCAGTCTTGGACAGGGCTATCAGCCCCAGCATTTT
TRBJ2-5,TRBD2,TRBV5-1,.,CASSPGLAQETQYF,TGCGCCAGCAGCCCTGGACTAGCCCAAGAGACCCAGTACTTC
TRBJ2-2,.,TRBV6-6,.,CASRPRSGELFF,TGTGCCAGCAGACCCCGGTCCGGGGAGCTGTTTTTT
TRBJ2-3,.,TRBV19,.,CATGRGSQYF,TGTGCCACCGGACGGGGGTCGCAGTATTTT
TRBJ1-2,.,TRBV6-5,.,CASRQGSYGYTF,TGTGCCAGCAGACAGGGTAGCTATGGCTACACCTTC
TRBJ2-3,TRBD2,TRBV2,.,CASSESILAGAKDTQYF,TGTGCCAGCAGTGAAAGTATTCTAGCGGGAGCAAAAGATACGCAGTATTTT
TRBJ2-1,.,TRBV3-1/TRBV3-2,once,CASSQARLGSEQFF,TGTGCCAGCAGCCAAGCGAGACTCGGCTCCGAGCAGTTCTTC
TRBJ1-3,TRBD1,TRBV4-2,.,CASSQELGQGGSGNTIYF,TGTGCCAGCAGCCAAGAATTGGGACAGGGAGGATCTGGAAACACCATATATTTT
TRBJ2-6,.,TRBV7-2,.,CASSLARAGSSGANVLTF,TGTGCCAGCAGCTTAGCGCGAGCGGGCAGTTCTGGGGCCAACGTCCTGACTTTC
TRBJ2-5,TRBD1,TRBV12-3/TRBV12-4,.,CASSLQGATQYF,TGTGCCAGCAGTTTACAGGGGGCGACCCAGTACTTC
TRBJ1-2,.,TRBV5-1,few,CASSLVPQDSFYGYTF,TGCGCCAGCAGCTTGGTTCCCCAGGACAGCTTCTATGGCTACACCTTC
TRBJ2-5,.,TRBV18,.,CASSPTLAGGQETQYF,TGTGCCAGCTCACCTACGTTAGCTGGCGGCCAAGAGACCCAGTACTTC
TRBJ2-7,TRBD1,TRBV28,.,CASSPGQSYEQYF,TGTGCCAGCAGCCCGGGACAGAGCTACGAGCAGTACTTC
TRBJ2-1,.,TRBV7-6,.,CASSSPGEAGRNEQFF,TGTGCCAGCAGCTCCCCGGGGGAGGCGGGGCGTAATGAGCAGTTCTTC
TRBJ2-2,TRBD2,TRBV18,.,CASSPPTGGNTGELFF,TGTGCCAGCTCACCACCCACGGGAGGGAACACCGGGGAGCTGTTTTTT
TRBJ2-7,.,TRBV6-4,.,CASISRYYSYEQYF,TGTGCCAGCATTTCCCGGTATTACTCCTACGAGCAGTACTTC
TRBJ1-4,.,TRBV3-1/TRBV3-2,.,CASSGENGLFF,TGTGCCAGCAGCGGCGAAAACGGGCTGTTTTTT
TRBJ1-5,TRBD1,TRBV19,.,CASSFSTGDNQPQHF,TGTGCCAGTAGTTTCTCTACAGGGGACAATCAGCCCCAGCATTTT
TRBJ2-3,.,TRBV7-6,.,CASSLGQVSTDTQYF,TGTGCCAGCAGCTTAGGACAGGTTAGCACAGATACGCAGTATTTT
TRBJ2-1,.,TRBV28,.,CASMGLLYEQFF,TGTGCCAGCATGGGACTTCTCTATGAGCAGTTCTTC
TRBJ1-1,.,TRBV18,.,CASSPPTIENTEAFF,TGTGCCAGCTCACCTCCCACCATAGAGAACACTGAAGCTTTCTTT
TRBJ2-1,TRBD2,TRBV7-9,.,CASSPVLAGDFLYNEQFF,TGTGCCAGCAGCCCCGTACTAGCGGGCGACTTCCTCTACAATGAGCAGTTCTTC
TRBJ1-3,TRBD1,TRBV6-5,.,CASSTDRGRFTIYF,TGTGCCAGCAGTACGGACAGGGGAAGGTTCACCATATATTTT
TRBJ2-1,TRBD2,TRBV19,.,CASSISGRDEQFF,TGTGCCAGTAGTATAAGCGGGAGGGACGAGCAGTTCTTC
TRBJ1-1,TRBD1,TRBV5-1,.,CASSVQGQMNTEAFF,TGCGCCAGCAGCGTACAGGGACAGATGAACACTGAAGCTTTCTTT
TRBJ2-2,TRBD2,TRBV7-9,.,CASSRTITSGRSGELFF,TGTGCCAGCAGCCGAACTATAACTAGCGGGAGATCCGGGGAGCTGTTTTTT
TRBJ1-3,.,TRBV14,.,CASSLGHAAGNTIYF,TGTGCCAGCAGCCTGGGACACGCTGCTGGAAACACCATATATTTT
TRBJ1-2,.,TRBV11-2,.,CASSLGRAARYGYTF,TGTGCCAGCAGCTTAGGTCGAGCGGCCCGCTATGGCTACACCTTC
TRBJ2-5,TRBD1,TRBV27,.,CASSFLGTGIETQYF,TGTGCCAGCAGTTTCCTAGGGACAGGGATAGAGACCCAGTACTTC
TRBJ1-1,TRBD1,TRBV29-1,.,CSVGEQGAEAFF,TGCAGCGTGGGGGAACAGGGGGCTGAAGCTTTCTTT
TRBJ2-5,TRBD1,TRBV18,.,CASSPLTGGLQETQYF,TGTGCCAGCTCACCTCTCACAGGGGGGCTACAAGAGACCCAGTACTTC
TRBJ1-2,.,TRBV4-2,few,CASSQAGANYGYTF,TGTGCCAGCAGCCAAGCGGGGGCTAACTATGGCTACACCTTC
TRBJ1-1,.,TRBV6-5,.,CASSYSRGLNTEAFF,TGTGCCAGCAGTTACTCGAGAGGGTTGAACACTGAAGCTTTCTTT
TRBJ1-1,TRBD1,TRBV5-4,.,CASSAGQDVWYRNTEAFF,TGTGCCAGCAGTGCAGGACAGGACGTTTGGTACAGGAACACTGAAGCTTTCTTT
TRBJ2-3,TRBD1,TRBV5-1,.,CASSLAPGQDTDTQYF,TGCGCCAGCAGCTTGGCCCCAGGACAGGACACAGATACGCAGTATTTT
TRBJ2-3,TRBD1,TRBV15,.,CATSSRQGRTDTQYF,TGTGCCACCAGCAGTAGACAGGGACGCACAGATACGCAGTATTTT
TRBJ1-2,TRBD1,TRBV5-1,.,CASSYAGTGGEGYTF,TGCGCCAGCAGCTATGCCGGGACAGGGGGCGAGGGCTACACCTTC
TRBJ2-1,TRBD2,TRBV7-9,.,CASSSGTSNEQFF,TGTGCCAGCAGCTCCGGGACTAGTAATGAGCAGTTCTTC
TRBJ1-5,TRBD1,TRBV30,.,CAWSRTGSYSNQPQHF,TGTGCCTGGAGTCGGACAGGGTCTTATAGCAATCAGCCCCAGCATTTT
TRBJ2-7,TRBD2,TRBV5-1,.,CASSPGTSGIEQYF,TGCGCCAGCAGCCCCGGGACTAGCGGGATCGAGCAGTACTTC
TRBJ1-2,TRBD1,TRBV4-1,.,CASSPAGQGAHGYTF,TGCGCCAGCAGCCCCGCAGGACAGGGGGCCCATGGCTACACCTTC
TRBJ1-1,.,TRBV27,.,CASSLSYRGGGGDTEAFF,TGTGCCAGCAGTTTATCGTACCGCGGTGGTGGCGGGGACACTGAAGCTTTCTTT
TRBJ2-1,TRBD2,TRBV5-4,.,CASSWGLAGVNEQFF,TGTGCCAGCAGCTGGGGACTAGCGGGAGTGAATGAGCAGTTCTTC
TRBJ1-1,TRBD1,TRBV7-9,.,CASSLGQGLNTEAFF,TGTGCCAGCAGCTTAGGACAGGGCCTGAACACTGAAGCTTTCTTT
TRBJ1-4,.,TRBV6-5,.,CASSSMTGRNEKLFF,TGTGCCAGCAGTTCCATGACAGGCCGTAATGAAAAACTGTTTTTT
TRBJ1-1,.,TRBV5-1,.,CASSLTSQGLANTEAFF,TGCGCCAGCAGCTTGACGTCCCAGGGGTTGGCGAACACTGAAGCTTTCTTT
TRBJ2-1,.,TRBV2,.,CASELAAYNEQFF,TGTGCCAGCGAACTAGCAGCTTACAATGAGCAGTTCTTC
TRBJ2-1,.,TRBV7-2,.,CASSPGSSDNEQFF,TGTGCCAGCAGCCCAGGGTCATCCGACAATGAGCAGTTCTTC
TRBJ2-2,TRBD2,TRBV11-2,.,CASSARLAGGPGELFF,TGTGCCAGCAGCGCAAGACTAGCGGGAGGTCCGGGGGAGCTGTTTTTT
TRBJ2-1,TRBD2,TRBV5-1,.,CASSLAGTSLHEQFF,TGCGCCAGCAGCTTGGCCGGGACTAGCCTCCATGAGCAGTTCTTC